A selection of T cell receptor beta chains follows, all from one sample in a study of cytotoxic CD8 clonotypes in ibrutinib-treated CLL. Data came from immunoSEQ multiplex PCR; TCRdb stores just in-frame clones and leaves some out. In the table there are about 150,000 clones, 79% of which are singletons. Specimen: PBMCs, collected after 12 months of ibrutinib treatment. Source of these receptors: a human donor with chronic lymphocytic leukemia. CDR3s include the opening cysteine and the closing phenylalanine or tryptophan. A D gene is named only where the DNA matches it firmly. A row's size may be missing; if present it is once, few, many or a size class.

v_call	d_call	j_call	clone_size	cdr3_nt	cdr3_aa
TRBV18	TRBD1	TRBJ2-3	-	TGTGCCAGCTCACCTAACACAGGGGGTGGAGATACGCAGTATTTT	CASSPNTGGGDTQYF
TRBV25-1	TRBD1	TRBJ1-1	-	TGTGCCAGCAGTGCGTATGGACAGGGGCGTTGGATGAACACTGAAGCTTTCTTT	CASSAYGQGRWMNTEAFF
TRBV5-1	-	TRBJ2-6	-	TGCGCCAGCAGCTTGCTAGGGGCCAACGTCCTGACTTTC	CASSLLGANVLTF
TRBV7-8	-	TRBJ1-6	-	TGTGCCAGCAGCTTAGACCTTATCTTTGGGTCACCCCTCCACTTT	CASSLDLIFGSPLHF
TRBV5-4	-	TRBJ1-1	few	TGTGCCAGCAGCTTAGGGGGACCAATGAACACTGAAGCTTTCTTT	CASSLGGPMNTEAFF
TRBV30	-	TRBJ2-1	-	TGTGCCTGGAGTGGGGAACTTGAGCAGTTCTTC	CAWSGELEQFF
TRBV19	-	TRBJ1-2	-	TGTGCCAGTAGTATCGGTCAGGGGAAGAGAGGCTACACCTTC	CASSIGQGKRGYTF
TRBV27	TRBD1	TRBJ2-1	-	TGTGCCAGCAGTTTCCGAACCACAGGGGTAGGTGAGCAGTTCTTC	CASSFRTTGVGEQFF
TRBV5-1	-	TRBJ1-4	-	TGCGCCAGCACTCGAGATGGTGGGGAAAAACTGTTTTTT	CASTRDGGEKLFF
TRBV5-4	TRBD2	TRBJ2-7	many	TGTGCCAGCAGCTCCATAGCGGGGACCTACGAGCAGTACTTC	CASSSIAGTYEQYF
TRBV27	TRBD1	TRBJ1-3	-	TGTGCCAGCAGTAGAGGACAGGGCGGCTCTGGAAACACCATATATTTT	CASSRGQGGSGNTIYF
TRBV7-2	TRBD1	TRBJ2-6	-	TGTGCCAGCAGCTTAGGACAGGGACCCAATTCTGGGGCCAACGTCCTGACTTTC	CASSLGQGPNSGANVLTF
TRBV7-6	-	TRBJ2-1	-	TGTGCCAGCACGCCCTCTGCGTTGGCTAGCTCAAGCTCCTACAATGAGCAGTTCTTC	CASTPSALASSSSYNEQFF
TRBV7-2	TRBD2	TRBJ2-3	-	TGTGCCAGCAGCAGACTAGCGAGGCCTAGCACAGATACGCAGTATTTT	CASSRLARPSTDTQYF
TRBV2	TRBD2	TRBJ2-3	once	TGTGCCAGCAGGGGACTAGCGGGAGCGCCAGATACGCAGTATTTT	CASRGLAGAPDTQYF
TRBV30	-	TRBJ2-1	-	TGTGCCTGGAGTGTACCAGCGCGCTCCTACAATGAGCAGTTCTTC	CAWSVPARSYNEQFF
TRBV6-1	TRBD1	TRBJ1-5	-	TGTGCCGCAGGGGGCCTTGGTCAGCCCCAGCATTTT	CAAGGLGQPQHF
TRBV18	TRBD1	TRBJ2-1	once	TGTGCCAGCTCACCCCCGACAGGGGCGGTCTCCTACAATGAGCAGTTCTTC	CASSPPTGAVSYNEQFF
TRBV7-2	-	TRBJ2-2	-	TGTGCCAGCAGCTTCAGATATACGGGGACCGGGGAGCTGTTTTTT	CASSFRYTGTGELFF
TRBV19	TRBD1	TRBJ1-2	-	TGTGCCAGTGCACCGGGGACAGCCTATGGCTACACCTTC	CASAPGTAYGYTF
TRBV14	TRBD2	TRBJ2-5	-	TGTGCCAGCAGCCCCCAAACAAAACTAGCGGGAGTGGAGACCCAGTACTTC	CASSPQTKLAGVETQYF
TRBV2	-	TRBJ2-5	-	TGTGCCAGCAGGACCGGGGTAGCGGACCAAGAGACCCAGTACTTC	CASRTGVADQETQYF
TRBV25-1	-	TRBJ1-4	-	TGTGCCAGCAGTGAGGGATTCGGGATAAATGAAAAACTGTTTTTT	CASSEGFGINEKLFF
TRBV7-3	-	TRBJ2-1	-	TGTGCCAGCAGCTTAACGGGTAGCGGTTACTACAATGAGCAGTTCTTC	CASSLTGSGYYNEQFF
TRBV18	TRBD1	TRBJ1-2	-	TGTGCCAGCTCACCGGCAGGGGGCGACTATGGCTACACCTTC	CASSPAGGDYGYTF
TRBV19	TRBD1	TRBJ1-2	once	TGTGCCAGTAGTATACCCGAGGACAGGGCTGCCGGCTACACCTTC	CASSIPEDRAAGYTF
TRBV27	-	TRBJ2-7	-	TGTGCCAGCAGCCCCGGGACTTACTACGAGCAGTACTTC	CASSPGTYYEQYF
TRBV7-2	-	TRBJ2-5	-	TGTGCCAGCAGCCGGGCGGCAGGGACCTTTACCCAGTACTTC	CASSRAAGTFTQYF